The clone carrying this T cell receptor (beta chain) was detected only once. The method was immunoSEQ multiplex PCR; TCRdb's version includes in-frame clones alone and lacks a portion of them. The table lists 150,000 to 180,000 clones, 85% to 95% of them singletons, with around 6.1% in the top ten. This record belongs to a study of control samples from healthy donors and cancer patients. Sample: blood. The clonotype was recovered from a man aged 35-49 years in good health.

This CDR3 is CASSAATGATYEQYF. CDR3 in DNA: TGTGCCAGTAGTGCCGCGACAGGGGCTACCTACGAGCAGTACTTC. The genes are TRBV19 and TRBJ2-7, with 8 bases that match TRBD1. The CDR3 is made up of 15 amino acids. Germline V lookup: CDR1 LNHDA, CDR2 SQIVND (reference sequence). The V and J ends lost 5 bases and 2 bases, in that order; junction bases with no gene match: 8.